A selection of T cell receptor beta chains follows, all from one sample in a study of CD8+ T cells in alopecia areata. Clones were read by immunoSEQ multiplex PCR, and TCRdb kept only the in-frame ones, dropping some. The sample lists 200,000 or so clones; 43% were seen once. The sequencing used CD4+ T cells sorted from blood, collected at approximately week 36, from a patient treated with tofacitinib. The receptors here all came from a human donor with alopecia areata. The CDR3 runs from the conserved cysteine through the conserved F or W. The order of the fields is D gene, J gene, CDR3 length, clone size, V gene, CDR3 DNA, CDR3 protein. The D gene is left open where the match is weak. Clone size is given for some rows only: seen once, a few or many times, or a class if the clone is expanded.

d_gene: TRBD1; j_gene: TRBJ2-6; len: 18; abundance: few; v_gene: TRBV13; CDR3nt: TGTGCCAGCAGCTTCGATCCGGGACAGCCCTCTGGGGCCAACGTCCTGACTTTC; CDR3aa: CASSFDPGQPSGANVLTF
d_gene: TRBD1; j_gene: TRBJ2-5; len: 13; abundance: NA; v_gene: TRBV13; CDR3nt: TGTGCCAGCAGCCGCAGGGGGCCGGAGACCCAGTACTTC; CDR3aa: CASSRRGPETQYF
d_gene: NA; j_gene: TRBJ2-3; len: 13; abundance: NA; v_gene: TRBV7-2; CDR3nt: TGTGCCAGCAGCTTAGCGGAGGTTGATACGCAGTATTTT; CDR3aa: CASSLAEVDTQYF
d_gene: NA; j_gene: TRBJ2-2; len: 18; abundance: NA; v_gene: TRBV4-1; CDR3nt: TGCGCCAGCAGCCAAGATCTACTCCTTCGCTATGACACCGGGGAGCTGTTTTTT; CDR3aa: CASSQDLLLRYDTGELFF
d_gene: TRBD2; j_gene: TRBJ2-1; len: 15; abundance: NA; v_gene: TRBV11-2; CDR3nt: TGTGCCAGCAGCCCAACTAGCGGGAGTAGCGGTGAGCAGTTCTTC; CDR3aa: CASSPTSGSSGEQFF
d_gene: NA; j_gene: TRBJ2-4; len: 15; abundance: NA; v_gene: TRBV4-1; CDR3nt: TGCGCCAGCAGCCGTCTCCAGACCGATAAAAACATTCAGTACTTC; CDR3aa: CASSRLQTDKNIQYF
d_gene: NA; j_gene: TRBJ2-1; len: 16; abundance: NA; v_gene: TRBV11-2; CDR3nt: TGTGCCAGCAGCTTAGAAGGGGGAGGGGGTTACAATGAGCAGTTCTTC; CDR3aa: CASSLEGGGGYNEQFF
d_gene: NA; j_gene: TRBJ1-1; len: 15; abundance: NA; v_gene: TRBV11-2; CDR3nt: TGTGCCAGCAGCTTAACTCATCAGGGCGCGGGTGAAGCTTTCTTT; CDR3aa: CASSLTHQGAGEAFF
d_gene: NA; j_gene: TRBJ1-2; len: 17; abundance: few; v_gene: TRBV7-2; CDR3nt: TGTGCCAGCAGCTTAGGAGTGCGGGTCAATAGCGGGAATGGCTACACCTTC; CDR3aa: CASSLGVRVNSGNGYTF
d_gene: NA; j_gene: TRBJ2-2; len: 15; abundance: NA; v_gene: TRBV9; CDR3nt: TGTGCCAGCAGCGTAGGCCCGAGGGCGACCGGGGAGCTGTTTTTT; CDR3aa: CASSVGPRATGELFF
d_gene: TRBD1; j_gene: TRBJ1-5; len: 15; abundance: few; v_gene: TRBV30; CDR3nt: TGTGCCTGGAGCGACGAGACAGGGCCCTATCAGCCCCAGCATTTT; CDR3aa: CAWSDETGPYQPQHF
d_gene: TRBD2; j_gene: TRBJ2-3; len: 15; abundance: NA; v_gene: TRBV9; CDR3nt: TGTGCCAGCAGCGTTCCTAGCGGGCACACAGATACGCAGTATTTT; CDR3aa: CASSVPSGHTDTQYF
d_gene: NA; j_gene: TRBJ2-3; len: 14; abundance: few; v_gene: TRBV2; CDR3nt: TGTGCCAGCAGCCAGAGATCTAGCACAGATACGCAGTATTTT; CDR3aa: CASSQRSSTDTQYF
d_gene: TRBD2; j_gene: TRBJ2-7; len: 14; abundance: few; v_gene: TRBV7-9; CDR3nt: TGTGCCAGCAGCCCCGCCGGGACTAGAGGCGAGCAGTACTTC; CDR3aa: CASSPAGTRGEQYF
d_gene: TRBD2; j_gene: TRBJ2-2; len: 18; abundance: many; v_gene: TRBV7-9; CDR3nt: TGTGCCAGCAGCCCACGAAAGGGACTAGCGGGAGATCCCGGGGAGCTGTTTTTT; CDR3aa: CASSPRKGLAGDPGELFF
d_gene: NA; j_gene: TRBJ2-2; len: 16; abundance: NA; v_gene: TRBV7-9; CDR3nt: TGTGCCAGCAGCTTAGTATCAGGGAGAAGCACCGGGGAGCTGTTTTTT; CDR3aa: CASSLVSGRSTGELFF
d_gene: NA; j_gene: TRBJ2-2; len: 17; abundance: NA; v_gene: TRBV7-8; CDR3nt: TGTGCCAGCAGCTCCTTCCTAGGTTTTCAGGGCACCGGGGAGCTGTTTTTT; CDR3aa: CASSSFLGFQGTGELFF
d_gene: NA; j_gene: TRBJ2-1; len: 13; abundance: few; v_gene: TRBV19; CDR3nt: TGTGCCAGTAGTATGGGGTGGGGAAGTGAGCAGTTCTTC; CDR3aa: CASSMGWGSEQFF
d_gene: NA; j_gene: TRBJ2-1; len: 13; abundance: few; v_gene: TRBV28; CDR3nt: TGTGCCAGCAGTACCTACTTAGCTGGGGGGCAGTTCTTC; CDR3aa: CASSTYLAGGQFF
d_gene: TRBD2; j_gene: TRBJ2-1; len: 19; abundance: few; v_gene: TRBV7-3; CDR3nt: TGTGCCAGCAGCTTACACCCGACTAGCGGGAGGACCTCCTACAATGAGCAGTTCTTC; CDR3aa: CASSLHPTSGRTSYNEQFF
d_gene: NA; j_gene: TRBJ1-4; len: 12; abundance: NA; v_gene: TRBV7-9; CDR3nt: TGTGCCAGCAGCTTAGACAGAGTGAAACTGTTTTTT; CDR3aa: CASSLDRVKLFF
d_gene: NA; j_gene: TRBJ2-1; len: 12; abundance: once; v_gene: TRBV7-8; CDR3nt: TGTGCCAGCAGCCCCGTGGCTGGTTGGCCGTTCTTC; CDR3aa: CASSPVAGWPFF
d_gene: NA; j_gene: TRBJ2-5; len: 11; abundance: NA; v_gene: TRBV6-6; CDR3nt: TGTGCCGCCTCGAGTTTAGAGACCCAGTACTTC; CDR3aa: CAASSLETQYF